The 19 T cell receptor beta chains given below trace back to one sample, sequenced in a study of cytomegalovirus exposure and HLA in healthy donors (dated by TCRdb to the late 2010s). Library generation was performed with the immunoSEQ multiplex PCR assay. The multiplex PCR relied on a mix of 60 forward primers for TCR Vbeta segments and 13 reverse primers for TCR Jbeta segments. The source is immuneACCESS, and TCRdb retained only in-frame sequences with V and J called. Part of the clones is not carried over; for the studies checked, unresolved V genes explain less than half of this, and the remainder is unexplained. For this sample the table gives around 50,000 clones, of which about two thirds were detected only once. The ten most abundant clones make up about 22% of the sample. The sequenced material came from PBMCs. These receptors all stem from a woman in her fifties or sixties in good health and CMV-seropositive.

The CDR3 spells CAISGTGRHQPQHF. CDR3 nucleotide sequence: TGTGCCATCAGCGGGACAGGGCGGCATCAGCCCCAGCATTTT. The chain joins TRBV10-3 to TRBJ1-5; 9 positions match TRBD1. Germline V gene data show CDR1 as ENHRY and CDR2 as SYGVKD. The CDR3 runs to 14 residues. Trimming cost V 6 bases and J 5 bases; bases outside gene matches: 5.

This clone came up a few times. The chain carries TRBV7-6 and TRBJ1-1; D call uncertain. Germline lookup yields CDR1 SGHVS and CDR2 FNYEAQ. V lost 0 bases and J lost 5, with 13 bases in between. This CDR3 contains 15 residues. In DNA, the CDR3 is TGTGCCAGCAGCTTAGCGCCGCGGGGTGGAACTGAAGCTTTCTTT. This encodes CASSLAPRGGTEAFF.

In its sample, this clone was seen once. The chain uses TRBV30 and TRBJ1-5; D ambiguous. Between the trimmed V and J ends, which lost 0 bases and 5 bases, there was a span of 8 bases. Germline CDR1 and CDR2: GTSNPN and SVGIG (reference sequence). This CDR3 is built from 13 residues. CDR3 bases: TGTGCCTGGAGTGTACTACTCCATCAGCCCCAGCATTTT. Residues: CAWSVLLHQPQHF. The whole variable domain, remainder taken from reference TRBV30 and TRBJ1-5, is SQTIHQWPATLVQPVGSPLSLECTVEGTSNPNLYWYRQAAGRGLQLLFYSVGIGQISSEVPQNLSASRPQDRQFILSSKKLLLSDSGFYLCAWSVLLHQPQHFGDGTRLSIL.

The CDR3 bases are TGCGCCAGCAGCCAAGATCCGACAGGCACAAGCTACGAGCAGTACTTC. It yields the protein CASSQDPTGTSYEQYF. The rearrangement uses TRBV4-3 and TRBJ2-7, with D possibly being TRBD1 (6 bases). The germline V gene encodes CDR1 LGHNA and CDR2 YSLEER. V shed 0 bases and J shed 3 bases, with 15 bases lying between them. CDR3 length equals 16 residues.

A note on this clone: At one of its ends the junction is not consistent with the germline gene, which may arise from a read error. The sample has other DNA sequences that encode this CDR3 too. The rearrangement uses TRBV4-3 and TRBJ1-1; possible D gene TRBD1, 6 bases. The CDR3 runs to 15 residues. CDR1 and CDR2 (germline): LGHNA, YSLEER. CDR3 nucleotide sequence: TGCGCCAGCAGCCAAGACACGGGGAGGGGGGCTGAGGCTTTCTTT. This gives the protein CASSQDTGRGAEAFF.

This clone was observed a few times. The chain joins TRBV5-1 to TRBJ2-2; possibly TRBD2 for D (7 bases). The CDR3 spans 15 residues. The germline V gene has CDR1 SGHRS and CDR2 YFSETQ. Trimming took off 4 bases at V and 4 bases at J, with 14 bases between the two ends. The CDR3 nucleotides are TGCGCCAGCAGCGCCGCGGGGGCCTCCACCGGGGAGCTGTTTTTT. Its protein product is CASSAAGASTGELFF.

The V gene is TRBV7-8, the J gene TRBJ2-7, with TRBD1 matching over 7 bases. V dropped 5 bases and J dropped 12; count of bases not matched to a gene: 13. The length of the CDR3 is 13 residues. CDR1 is SGHVS, CDR2 FQNEAQ, per germline. DNA of the CDR3: TGTGCCAGCAGCCCAATAGGTTTGGCAGGGGGGTACTTC. Its translation: CASSPIGLAGGYF.

This chain links TRBV4-2 with TRBJ2-5; possible D gene TRBD2, 5 bases. V was clipped by 0 bases and J by 7 bases, with 15 bases between them. The CDR3 has 15 residues. Germline CDR1 and CDR2: LGHNA and YNFKEQ. CDR3 coding DNA: TGTGCCAGCAGCCAAGAGAGGGCTATAACTGTGACCCAGTACTTC. Amino acids: CASSQERAITVTQYF.

This clone was recorded a few times. This chain uses TRBV6-5 with TRBJ1-1; D is ambiguous. The CDR3 sequence is 12 residues long. The germline CDR1 and CDR2 sequences are MNHEY and SVGAGI. V was pared by 6 bases and J by 1 base, with 6 bases between. DNA of the CDR3: TGTGCCAGCAGACTCGGGAACACTGAAGCTTTCTTT. Its translation: CASRLGNTEAFF.

This clone was detected only a few times. The chain employs TRBV2 and TRBJ1-5; no firm D call. CDR1 is SNHLY, CDR2 FYNNEI, per germline. Trimming removed 4 bases from V and 5 bases from J, with 9 bases in between. The CDR3 contains 13 residues. CDR3 DNA sequence: TGTGCCAGCAGTGCAGGTTTCTATCAGCCCCAGCATTTT. The encoded protein is CASSAGFYQPQHF.

V is TRBV6-1 and J is TRBJ2-5, with D maybe TRBD1 (6 bases). Germline CDR1 reads MNHNS; CDR2 reads SASEGT. The CDR3 spans 17 residues. Between the trimmed V and J ends, which lost 1 base and 1 base, there was a span of 16 bases. This CDR3 is CASSEGVVQGSQETQYF. The CDR3 bases are TGTGCCAGCAGTGAAGGGGTGGTGCAGGGGTCCCAAGAGACCCAGTACTTC.

V usage is TRBV7-3 and J usage is TRBJ2-7; possible D gene TRBD1, 5 bases. The CDR3 has 14 residues. CDR1 is SGHTA, CDR2 FQGTGA, per germline. Trimming removed 5 bases from V and 2 bases from J, with 13 bases in between. CDR3 loop: CASSPRQQTYEQYF. The CDR3 nucleotides are TGTGCCAGCAGCCCAAGACAGCAAACCTACGAGCAGTACTTC.

The sample holds one count of this clone. The rearrangement joins TRBV7-2 to TRBJ2-5, with TRBD2 matching 7 bases. CDR3 length equals 15 residues. The germline V gene encodes CDR1 SGHTA and CDR2 FQGNSA. The trim removed 4 bases at V and 7 bases at J, leaving 12 bases unmatched. In DNA, the CDR3 is TGTGCCAGCAGCTCGGCTAGAGCGGGGACGGGGACCCAGTACTTC. Amino acids: CASSSARAGTGTQYF.

The chain recombines TRBV29-1 with TRBJ1-2, with D hard to call. The CDR3 runs to 14 residues. Germline V gene data show CDR1 as SQVTM and CDR2 as ANQGSEA. Between the trimmed V and J ends, which lost 5 bases and 8 bases, there was a span of 21 bases. The CDR3 DNA sequence: TGCAGCGTTCCGGCACGAGGAACGACGGGAGGCTACACCTTC. Encoded protein: CSVPARGTTGGYTF.

As concerns this clone: The junction differs from germline at one of its ends, possibly a read error. This chain connects TRBV7-7 to TRBJ2-1, with TRBD2 matching 10 bases. The CDR3 length is 16 residues. Germline CDR1 is SSHAT and CDR2 is FNYEAQ (reference sequence). The CDR3 loop reads CASSSGLAGEENEQFF. CDR3 DNA: TGTGCTAGCAGCTCGGGGCTAGCGGGAGAGGAAAATGAGCAGTTCTTC.

The chain is built from TRBV4-1 and TRBJ2-1; 7 bases agree with TRBD1. The V gene's germline CDR1 is MGHRA and CDR2 YSYEKL. V dropped 6 bases and J dropped 8; count of bases not matched to a gene: 10. The CDR3 extends over 14 amino acids. For the CDR3, the DNA is TGCGCCAGCAGTCTACTACAGGGGCCAGATGAGCAGTTCTTC. As protein: CASSLLQGPDEQFF.

CDR3 nucleotides: TGTGCCAGCAGTGAGAATCCAGGGTCGGTCACTGAAGCTTTCTTT. It encodes CASSENPGSVTEAFF. This rearrangement joins TRBV2 to TRBJ1-1; tentative D call: TRBD1 (5 bases). The CDR3 contains 15 residues. V was trimmed by 3 bases and J by 4 bases, leaving 15 bases between them. Germline V gene lookup returns CDR1 SNHLY and CDR2 FYNNEI.

V gene TRBV15 combines with J gene TRBJ2-1, with a tentative D call TRBD1 (5 bases). This CDR3 has 17 residues. The V end lost 0 bases, the J end lost 2 bases, and 14 bases lay between the germline ends. The V gene's germline CDR1 is LNHNV and CDR2 YYDKDF (reference sequence). The DNA of the CDR3 is TGTGCCACCAGCAGAGATCTTCGACAGCGAACCTACAATGAGCAGTTCTTC. This sequence encodes CATSRDLRQRTYNEQFF.

V usage is TRBV7-9 and J usage is TRBJ1-2; TRBD1 matches at 8 bases. The CDR3 contains 11 residues. V lost 5 bases and J lost 13; bases outside the gene matches: 6. Germline-derived CDR1 and CDR2 are SEHNR and FQNEAQ (reference sequence). CDR3 DNA sequence: TGTGCCAGCAGCCCACAGACAGGGGTCACCTTC. Translation: CASSPQTGVTF.